The rows below give T cell receptor beta chains drawn from one sample of a study of OX40 agonist ivuxolimab in advanced cancers. The protocol was immunoSEQ multiplex PCR, while the TCRdb copy is restricted to in-frame clones and leaves out a portion. The sample yields some 30,000 clones, around 87% seen once. This sample comprised CD4+ or CD8+ T cells sorted from blood, obtained in a trial of the OX40 agonist ivuxolimab. These receptors were obtained from an adult with an advanced solid tumor such as melanoma, head and neck, liver or kidney cancer. Both conserved end residues are trimmed from each CDR3.

V gene	J gene	CDR3 protein
TRBV27	TRBJ1-2	ASSLLDRVGYGYT
TRBV6-5	TRBJ2-1	ASSYSGTSIWNEQF
TRBV19	TRBJ2-7	ASSTTGAGSYEQY
TRBV9	TRBJ2-7	ASSVNMAVPTYEQY
TRBV4-1	TRBJ2-5	ASSQLLGFETQY
TRBV7-8	TRBJ2-1	ASSHLAGEDNEQF
TRBV7-9	TRBJ2-1	ASRDQRVTYNEQF
TRBV11-3	TRBJ2-1	ASSSSWGNEQF
TRBV16	TRBJ2-7	ASSPLHRDRSSYEQY
TRBV10-1	TRBJ1-1	ASSESPNAPRAEAF
TRBV4-2	TRBJ2-5	ASSPRGGRKTQY
TRBV30	TRBJ2-3	AWSQGLSPGMDTQY
TRBV30	TRBJ1-1	AWSVYVYTEAF
TRBV27	TRBJ2-2	ASSLRQGAGELF
TRBV2	TRBJ1-2	ATPPSDGGYT
TRBV7-3	TRBJ2-6	ASSLTPSLAGANVLT
TRBV10-1	TRBJ2-7	ASSESVPGPSSYEQY
TRBV19	TRBJ2-7	ASSTTGAAVYEQY
TRBV7-9	TRBJ2-1	ASSQGLAGMNEQF
TRBV6-5	TRBJ1-2	ASSSPTDRKIYGYT
TRBV7-7	TRBJ2-7	ASSLSGQGGDEQY
TRBV2	TRBJ2-7	ASSGIRNTYEQY
TRBV28	TRBJ1-1	ASRGTGDVPEAF